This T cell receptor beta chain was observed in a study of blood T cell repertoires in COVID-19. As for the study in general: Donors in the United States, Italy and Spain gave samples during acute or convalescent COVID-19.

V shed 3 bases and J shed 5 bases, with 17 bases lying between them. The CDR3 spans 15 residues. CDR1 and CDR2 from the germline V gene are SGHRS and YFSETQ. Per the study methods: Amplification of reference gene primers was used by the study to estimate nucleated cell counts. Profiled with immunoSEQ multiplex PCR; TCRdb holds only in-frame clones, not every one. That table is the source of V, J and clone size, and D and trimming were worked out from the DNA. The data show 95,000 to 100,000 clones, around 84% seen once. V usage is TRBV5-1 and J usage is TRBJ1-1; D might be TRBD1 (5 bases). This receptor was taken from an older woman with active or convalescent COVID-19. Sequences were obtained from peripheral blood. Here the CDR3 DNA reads TGCGCCAGCAGCTGGACATCCGCTGGGGTTACTGAAGCTTTCTTT. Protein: CASSWTSAGVTEAFF.